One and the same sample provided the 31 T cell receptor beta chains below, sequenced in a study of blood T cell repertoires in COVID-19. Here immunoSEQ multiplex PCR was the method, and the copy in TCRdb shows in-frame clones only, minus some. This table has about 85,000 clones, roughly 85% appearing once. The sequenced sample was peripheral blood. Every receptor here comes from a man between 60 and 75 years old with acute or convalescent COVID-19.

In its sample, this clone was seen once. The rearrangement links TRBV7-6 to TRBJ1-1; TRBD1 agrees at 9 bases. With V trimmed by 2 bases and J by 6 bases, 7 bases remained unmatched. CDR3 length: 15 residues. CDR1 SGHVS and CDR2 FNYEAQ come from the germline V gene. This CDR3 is CASSLLGQGRAEAFF. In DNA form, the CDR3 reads TGTGCCAGCAGCTTATTGGGACAGGGTCGGGCTGAAGCTTTCTTT.

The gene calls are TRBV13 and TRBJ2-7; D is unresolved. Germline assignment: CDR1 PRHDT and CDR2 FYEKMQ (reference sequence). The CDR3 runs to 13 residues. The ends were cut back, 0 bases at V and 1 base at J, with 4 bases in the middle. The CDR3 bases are TGTGCCAGCAGCTTAGGGCAGTCCTACGAGCAGTACTTC. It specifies CASSLGQSYEQYF.

CDR3: CASSLASDRLYEQYF. Here the CDR3 DNA reads TGCGCCAGCAGCTTGGCTTCGGACAGGCTTTACGAGCAGTACTTC. This chain links TRBV5-1 with TRBJ2-7; 7 nucleotides line up with TRBD1. The V gene end was trimmed by 0 bases and the J gene end by 4 bases; junction bases not matched to a gene: 7. The CDR3 spans 15 residues. The V gene's germline CDR1 is SGHRS and CDR2 YFSETQ.

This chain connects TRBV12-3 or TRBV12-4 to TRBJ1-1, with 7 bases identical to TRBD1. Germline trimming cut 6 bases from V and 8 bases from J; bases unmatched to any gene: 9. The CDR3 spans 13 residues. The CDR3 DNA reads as TGTGCCAGCAGACCAACAGGGGCCCGGGAAGCTTTCTTT. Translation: CASRPTGAREAFF.

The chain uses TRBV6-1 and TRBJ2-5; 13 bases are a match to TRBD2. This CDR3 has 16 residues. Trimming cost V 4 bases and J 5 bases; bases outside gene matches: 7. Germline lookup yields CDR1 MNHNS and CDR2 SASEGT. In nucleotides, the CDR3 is TGTGCCAGCAGTGTAACTAGCGGGGGGGCGAGTGAGACCCAGTACTTC. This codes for CASSVTSGGASETQYF.

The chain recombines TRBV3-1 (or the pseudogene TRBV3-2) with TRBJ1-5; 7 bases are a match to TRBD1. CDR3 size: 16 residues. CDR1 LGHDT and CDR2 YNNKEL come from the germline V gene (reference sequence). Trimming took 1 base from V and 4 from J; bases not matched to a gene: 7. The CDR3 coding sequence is TGTGCCAGCAGCCAAGGACAGGGCCAGACAAATCAGCCCCAGCATTTT. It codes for CASSQGQGQTNQPQHF.

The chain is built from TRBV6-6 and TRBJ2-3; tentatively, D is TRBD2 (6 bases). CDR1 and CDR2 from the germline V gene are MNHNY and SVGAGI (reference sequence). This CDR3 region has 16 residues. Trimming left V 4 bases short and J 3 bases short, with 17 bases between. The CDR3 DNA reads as TGTGCCAGCAGTTTTCGTAGCGCCGGGGGAACAGATACGCAGTATTTT. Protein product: CASSFRSAGGTDTQYF.

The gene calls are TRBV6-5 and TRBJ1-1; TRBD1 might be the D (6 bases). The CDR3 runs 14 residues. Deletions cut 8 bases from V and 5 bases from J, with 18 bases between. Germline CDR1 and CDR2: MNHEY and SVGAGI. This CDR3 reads CASRNQNRDTEAFF. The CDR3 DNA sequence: TGTGCCAGCCGGAACCAAAACAGGGATACTGAAGCTTTCTTT.

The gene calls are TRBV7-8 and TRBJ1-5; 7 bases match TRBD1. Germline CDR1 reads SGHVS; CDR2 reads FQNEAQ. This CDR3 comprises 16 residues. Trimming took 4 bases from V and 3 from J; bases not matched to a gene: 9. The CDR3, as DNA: TGTGCCAGCAGCTCACTTGGGACAGCTAACAATCAGCCCCAGCATTTT. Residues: CASSSLGTANNQPQHF.

The CDR3 region is CASSLGQGLTEAFF. The CDR3 DNA is TGTGCCAGCAGCTTGGGACAGGGTCTAACTGAAGCTTTCTTT. V is TRBV5-4 and J is TRBJ1-1; 7 bases agree with TRBD1. The V segment lost 0 bases and the J segment 5 bases; nucleotides outside the gene matches: 4. This CDR3 contains 14 residues. Germline CDR1 is SGHNT and CDR2 is YYREEE (reference sequence).

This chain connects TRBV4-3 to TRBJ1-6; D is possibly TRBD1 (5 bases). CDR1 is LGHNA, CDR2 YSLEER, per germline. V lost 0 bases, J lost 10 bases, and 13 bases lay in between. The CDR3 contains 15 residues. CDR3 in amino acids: CASSQDWRGRSPLHF. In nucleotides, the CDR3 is TGCGCCAGCAGCCAAGATTGGAGGGGAAGATCACCCCTCCACTTT.

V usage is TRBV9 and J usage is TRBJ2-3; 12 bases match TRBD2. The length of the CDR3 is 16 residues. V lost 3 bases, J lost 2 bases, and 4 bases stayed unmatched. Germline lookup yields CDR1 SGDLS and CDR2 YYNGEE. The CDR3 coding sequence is TGTGCCAGCAGCGCGACTAGCGGGGGAATCACAGATACGCAGTATTTT. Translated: CASSATSGGITDTQYF.

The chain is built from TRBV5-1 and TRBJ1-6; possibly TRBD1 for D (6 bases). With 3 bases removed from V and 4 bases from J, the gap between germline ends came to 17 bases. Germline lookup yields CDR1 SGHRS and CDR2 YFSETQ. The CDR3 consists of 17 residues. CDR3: CASSSQAGAGYNSPLHF. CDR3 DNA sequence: TGCGCCAGCAGCTCCCAGGCGGGGGCGGGATATAATTCACCCCTCCACTTT.

CDR3 amino acids: CASSLARESGTQYF. The CDR3 DNA reads TGTGCCAGCAGCTTGGCGAGGGAATCTGGGACCCAGTACTTC. This chain uses TRBV5-4 with TRBJ2-5, with D tentatively TRBD2 (5 bases). The CDR3 is 14 amino acids. Trimming took off 0 bases at V and 7 bases at J, with 13 bases between the two ends. Germline V gene lookup returns CDR1 SGHNT and CDR2 YYREEE (reference sequence).

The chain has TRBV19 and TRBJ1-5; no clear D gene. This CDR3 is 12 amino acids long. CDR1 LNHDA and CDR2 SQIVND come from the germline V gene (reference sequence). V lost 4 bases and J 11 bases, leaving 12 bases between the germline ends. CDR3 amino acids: CASSSGAVAQHF. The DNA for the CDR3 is TGTGCCAGTAGTAGCGGTGCGGTGGCCCAGCATTTT.

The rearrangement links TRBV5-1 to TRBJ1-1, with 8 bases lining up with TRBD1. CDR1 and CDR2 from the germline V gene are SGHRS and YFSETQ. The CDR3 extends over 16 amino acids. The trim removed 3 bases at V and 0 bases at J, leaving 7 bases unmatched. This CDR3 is CASSSKTGAMNTEAFF. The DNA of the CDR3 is TGCGCCAGCAGCTCGAAGACAGGGGCTATGAACACTGAAGCTTTCTTT.

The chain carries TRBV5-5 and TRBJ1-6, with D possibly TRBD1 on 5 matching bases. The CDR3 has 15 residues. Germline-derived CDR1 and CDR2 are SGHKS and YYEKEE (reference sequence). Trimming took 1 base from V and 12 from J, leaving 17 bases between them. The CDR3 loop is CASSLLLGGQGPLHF. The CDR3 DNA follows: TGTGCCAGCAGCTTGTTACTCGGGGGTCAGGGACCCCTCCACTTT.

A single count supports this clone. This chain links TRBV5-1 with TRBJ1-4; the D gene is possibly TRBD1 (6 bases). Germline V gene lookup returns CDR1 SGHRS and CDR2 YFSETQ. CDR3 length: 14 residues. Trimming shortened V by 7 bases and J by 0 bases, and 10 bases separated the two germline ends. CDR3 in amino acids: CASAGAATNEKLFF. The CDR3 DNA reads TGCGCCAGCGCAGGGGCCGCAACTAATGAAAAACTGTTTTTT.

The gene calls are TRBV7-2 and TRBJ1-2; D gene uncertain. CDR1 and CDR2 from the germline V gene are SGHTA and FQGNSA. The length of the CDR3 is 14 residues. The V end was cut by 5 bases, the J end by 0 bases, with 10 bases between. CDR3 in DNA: TGTGCCAGCAGCACAGACACCTCTAACTATGGCTACACCTTC. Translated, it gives CASSTDTSNYGYTF.

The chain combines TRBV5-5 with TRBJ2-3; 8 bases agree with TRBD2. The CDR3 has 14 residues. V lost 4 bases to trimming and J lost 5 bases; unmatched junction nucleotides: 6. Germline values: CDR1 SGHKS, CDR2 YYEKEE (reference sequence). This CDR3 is CASSVAGSEDTQYF. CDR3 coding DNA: TGTGCCAGCAGCGTAGCGGGGTCTGAAGATACGCAGTATTTT.

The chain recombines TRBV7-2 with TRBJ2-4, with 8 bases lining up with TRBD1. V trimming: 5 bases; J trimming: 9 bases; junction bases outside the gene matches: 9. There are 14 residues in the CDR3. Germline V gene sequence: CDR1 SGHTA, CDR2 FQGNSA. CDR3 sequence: CASSQRQGRGIQYF. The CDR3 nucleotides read TGTGCCAGCAGCCAAAGACAGGGGCGAGGCATTCAGTACTTC.

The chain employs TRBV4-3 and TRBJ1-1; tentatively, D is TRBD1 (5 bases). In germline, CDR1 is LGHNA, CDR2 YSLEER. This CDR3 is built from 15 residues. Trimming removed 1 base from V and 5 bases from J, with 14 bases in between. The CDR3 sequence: CASSQASRVGTEAFF. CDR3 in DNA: TGCGCCAGCAGCCAAGCATCCAGGGTCGGGACTGAAGCTTTCTTT.

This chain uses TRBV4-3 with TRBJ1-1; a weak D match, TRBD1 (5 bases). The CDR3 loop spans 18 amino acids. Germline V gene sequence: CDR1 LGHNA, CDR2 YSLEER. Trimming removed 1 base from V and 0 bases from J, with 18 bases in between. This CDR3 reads CASSQGGGAQLMNTEAFF. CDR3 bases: TGCGCCAGCAGCCAAGGGGGAGGGGCACAACTCATGAACACTGAAGCTTTCTTT.

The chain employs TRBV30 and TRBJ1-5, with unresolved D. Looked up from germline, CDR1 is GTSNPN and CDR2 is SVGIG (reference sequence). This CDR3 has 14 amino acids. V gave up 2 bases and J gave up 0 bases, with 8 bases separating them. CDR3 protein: CAWSPGFSNQPQHF. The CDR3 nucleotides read TGTGCCTGGAGTCCGGGGTTTAGCAATCAGCCCCAGCATTTT.

CDR3 in DNA: TGTGCCAGCAGTTACCGCACGAAGGACAGCAAGCAGTTCTTC. Its protein product is CASSYRTKDSKQFF. J is TRBJ2-1 and V is TRBV6-5, with D tentatively TRBD1 (6 bases). The CDR3 is 14 amino acids. Germline CDR1 and CDR2: MNHEY and SVGAGI. Trimming removed 2 bases from V and 11 bases from J, with 16 bases in between.

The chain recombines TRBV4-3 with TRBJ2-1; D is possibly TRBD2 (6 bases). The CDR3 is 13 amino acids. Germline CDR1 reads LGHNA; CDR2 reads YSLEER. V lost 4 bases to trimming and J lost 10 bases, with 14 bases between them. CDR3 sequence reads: CASSPGASGEQFF. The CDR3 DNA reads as TGCGCCAGCAGCCCCGGCGCCAGCGGGGAGCAGTTCTTC.

CDR3 sequence reads: CASSMTSGASYNEQFF. The CDR3 nucleotides are TGTGCCAGCAGTATGACTAGCGGGGCTTCCTACAATGAGCAGTTCTTC. The chain couples TRBV2 to TRBJ2-1; TRBD2 matches at 11 bases. J was trimmed by 1 base and V by 5 bases; bases with no gene match: 4. CDR1 and CDR2 from the germline V gene are SNHLY and FYNNEI. The CDR3 contains 16 residues.

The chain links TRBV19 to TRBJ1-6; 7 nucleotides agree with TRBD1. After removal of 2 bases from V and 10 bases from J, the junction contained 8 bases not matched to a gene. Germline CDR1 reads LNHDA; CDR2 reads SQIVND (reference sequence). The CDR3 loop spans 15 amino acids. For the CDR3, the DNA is TGTGCCAGTAGTATACGGACAGGTCTGGGATCACCCCTCCACTTT. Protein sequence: CASSIRTGLGSPLHF.

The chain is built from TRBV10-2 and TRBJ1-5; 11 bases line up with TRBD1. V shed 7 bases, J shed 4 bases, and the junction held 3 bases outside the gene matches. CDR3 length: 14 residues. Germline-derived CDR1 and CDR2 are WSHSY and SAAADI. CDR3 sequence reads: CASNGQGANQPQHF. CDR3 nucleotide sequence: TGCGCCAGCAACGGACAGGGGGCGAATCAGCCCCAGCATTTT.

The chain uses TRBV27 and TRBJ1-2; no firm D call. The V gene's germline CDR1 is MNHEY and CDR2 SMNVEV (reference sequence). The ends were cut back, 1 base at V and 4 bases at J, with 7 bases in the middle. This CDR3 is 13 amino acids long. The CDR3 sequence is CASSLYPGYGYTF. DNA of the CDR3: TGTGCCAGCAGTTTATATCCGGGCTATGGCTACACCTTC.

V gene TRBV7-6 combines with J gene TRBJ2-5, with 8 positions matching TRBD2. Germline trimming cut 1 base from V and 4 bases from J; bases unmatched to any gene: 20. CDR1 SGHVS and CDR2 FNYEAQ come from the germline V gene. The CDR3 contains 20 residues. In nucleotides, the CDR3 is TGTGCCAGCAGCTTAGATAGTTTCGGGGGGGCGCCCAGAAAAAGAGAGACCCAGTACTTC. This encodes CASSLDSFGGAPRKRETQYF.